The clone carrying this T cell receptor beta chain has more than one count but fewer than ten. TCRdb fed the RT-PCR reads into MiXCR, producing one record per CDR3 protein. The sample shows about 160,000 distinct CDR3 sequences, about a quarter of them seen only once. This entry is derived from a study of patients and donors after allogeneic stem cell transplantation. The V gene's germline CDR1 is SQVTM and CDR2 ANQGSEA. This CDR3 region has 14 residues. Trimming took 0 bases from V and 4 from J, leaving 12 bases between them. The sequencing sample was made of blood, either unsorted or a sorted T cell fraction (not recorded which). This sequence joins TRBV29-1 and TRBJ1-2, with D tentatively TRBD1 (5 bases). The TCR was taken from a human donor who was either an allogeneic HSCT recipient or a stem cell or donor lymphocyte infusion donor (not recorded which). It is not recorded whose cells these are; they may come from a transplant donor. The CDR3 loop is CSVEDRGGGYGYTF. Here the CDR3 DNA reads TGCAGCGTTGAAGATCGCGGGGGAGGCTATGGCTACACCTTC.